The subject of this entry is one T cell receptor beta chain. The antigen remains undetermined. The data were taken from a study of cytomegalovirus exposure and HLA in healthy donors. Notes on the study in general: A few CMV-associated chains proved CMV antigen-specific in vitro. The classifier reportedly diagnosed cytomegalovirus status with high specificity and sensitivity.

Measured with immunoSEQ multiplex PCR; TCRdb has only the in-frame clones, and not every one. The table lists around 150,000 clones, under 90% of them singletons. V was pared by 6 bases and J by 7 bases, with 7 bases of the junction left unmatched. Germline V gives CDR1 MNHNS, CDR2 SASEGT. The CDR3 contains 14 residues. Sequenced: PBMCs. The chain links TRBV6-1 to TRBJ1-5; 9 bases line up with TRBD1. This TCR derives from a man aged 18 to 30 in good health and CMV-seropositive. CDR3 coding DNA: TGTGCCAGCAGCGGGACAGGGTCAAAGCAGCCCCAGCATTTT. This encodes CASSGTGSKQPQHF.